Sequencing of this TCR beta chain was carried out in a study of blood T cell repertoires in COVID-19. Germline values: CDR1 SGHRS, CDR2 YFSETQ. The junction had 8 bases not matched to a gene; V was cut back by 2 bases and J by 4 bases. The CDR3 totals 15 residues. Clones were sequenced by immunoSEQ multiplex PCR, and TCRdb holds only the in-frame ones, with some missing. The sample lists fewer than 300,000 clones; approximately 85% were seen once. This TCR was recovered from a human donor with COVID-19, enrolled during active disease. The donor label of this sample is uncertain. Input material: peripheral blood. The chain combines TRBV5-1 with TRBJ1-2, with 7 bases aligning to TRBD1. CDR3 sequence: CASSFTGEVSYGYTF. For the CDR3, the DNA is TGCGCCAGCAGCTTTACAGGGGAGGTCAGCTATGGCTACACCTTC.